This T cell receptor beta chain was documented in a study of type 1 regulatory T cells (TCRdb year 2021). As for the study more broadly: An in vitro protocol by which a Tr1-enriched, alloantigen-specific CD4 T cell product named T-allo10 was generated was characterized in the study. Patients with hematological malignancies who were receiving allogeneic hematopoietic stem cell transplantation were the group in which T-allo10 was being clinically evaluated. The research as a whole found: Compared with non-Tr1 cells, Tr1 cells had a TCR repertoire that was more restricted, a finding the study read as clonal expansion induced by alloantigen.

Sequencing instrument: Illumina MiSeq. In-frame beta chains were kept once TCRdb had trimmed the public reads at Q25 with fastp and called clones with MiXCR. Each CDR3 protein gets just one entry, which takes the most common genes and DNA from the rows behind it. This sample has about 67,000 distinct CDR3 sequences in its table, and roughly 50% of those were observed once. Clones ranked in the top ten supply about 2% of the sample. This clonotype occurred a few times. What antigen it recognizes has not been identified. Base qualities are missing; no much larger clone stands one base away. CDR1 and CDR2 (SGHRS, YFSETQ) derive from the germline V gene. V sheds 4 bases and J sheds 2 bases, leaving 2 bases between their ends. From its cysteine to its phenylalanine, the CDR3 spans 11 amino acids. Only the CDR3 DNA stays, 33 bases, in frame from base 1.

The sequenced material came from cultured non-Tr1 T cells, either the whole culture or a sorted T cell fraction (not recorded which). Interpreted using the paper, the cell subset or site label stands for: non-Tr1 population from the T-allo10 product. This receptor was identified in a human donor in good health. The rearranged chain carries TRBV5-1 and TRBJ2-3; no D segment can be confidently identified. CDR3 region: CASSLTDTQYF. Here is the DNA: TGCGCCAGCAGCCTCACAGATACGCAGTATTTT.